The rows below give T cell receptor beta chains drawn from one sample of a study of spatial heterogeneity in lung cancer. One entry per CDR3 protein results from TCRdb running MiXCR on the 5' RACE reads. The sample shows tens of thousands of distinct CDR3 sequences, 3.1% of them seen only once. The input for sequencing was normal lung tissue next to the tumor, taken at surgery. The receptors stem from a male donor with early-stage non-small cell lung cancer. The CDR3 runs from the conserved cysteine through the conserved F or W. A D gene is named only where the DNA matches it firmly. Clone size is shown for a subset of rows, as once, few, many or a class of expanded clone.

D,V,J,size,DNA,CDR3
TRBD1,TRBV7-2,TRBJ1-1,many,TGTGCCAGCAGTTATACAGGGGGCCCGAACACTGAAGCTTTCTTT,CASSYTGGPNTEAFF
TRBD1,TRBV7-2,TRBJ1-2,-,TGTGCCAGCAGATTCACAGGGGGCAACGGCTACACCTTC,CASRFTGGNGYTF
TRBD1,TRBV6-2/TRBV6-3,TRBJ2-1,many,TGTGCCAGCAGTTACTCAGGGGGCAGCTCCTACAATGAGCAGTTCTTC,CASSYSGGSSYNEQFF
-,TRBV6-6,TRBJ2-6,many,TGTGCCAGCAGTTACCGGGGGGCCGGGGCCAACGTCCTGACTTTC,CASSYRGAGANVLTF
TRBD1,TRBV28,TRBJ2-2,many,TGTGCCAGCAGTCCCCAGCCCCGGACAGGGTACACCGGGGAGCTGTTTTTT,CASSPQPRTGYTGELFF
-,TRBV11-2,TRBJ2-7,-,TGTGCCAGCAGCTCATGGTATCTCTCCTACGAGCAGTACTTC,CASSSWYLSYEQYF
-,TRBV29-1,TRBJ1-1,many,TGCAGCGTCCCATCGACAGGGAACACTGAAGCTTTCTTT,CSVPSTGNTEAFF
TRBD2,TRBV11-3,TRBJ2-7,-,TGTGCCAGCACCCCTAGCGGGAGGGCCTACGAGCAGTACTTC,CASTPSGRAYEQYF
-,TRBV6-1,TRBJ2-3,many,TGTGCCAGCAGTGGGTCAGGGGTAGGCACAGATACGCAGTATTTT,CASSGSGVGTDTQYF
-,TRBV29-1,TRBJ2-6,many,TGCAGCGCGGATACCCAGGGTAAACCTGGGGCCAACGTCCTGACTTTC,CSADTQGKPGANVLTF
TRBD2,TRBV20-1,TRBJ2-7,few,TGCAGTGCTCGATTTTTTGGACTAGCGGGAGGGCAGTACTTC,CSARFFGLAGGQYF
-,TRBV5-1,TRBJ1-6,many,TGCGCCAGCAGCTTTGGCCAGGGGAATTCACCCCTCCACTTT,CASSFGQGNSPLHF
-,TRBV20-1,TRBJ2-5,many,TGCAGTGCTAGAGCGCTAGAGACCCAGTACTTC,CSARALETQYF
TRBD1,TRBV2,TRBJ2-7,many,TGTGCCAGCGAACCAATCCCGGGACAGGTCGATTACGAGCAGTACTTC,CASEPIPGQVDYEQYF
-,TRBV7-2,TRBJ1-3,few,TGTGCCAGCAGCTCATTAGGGCAACTCTCTGGAAACACCATATATTTT,CASSSLGQLSGNTIYF
-,TRBV20-1,TRBJ2-7,few,TGCAGTGCTAGAAGTGGGTCCTACGAGCAGTACTTC,CSARSGSYEQYF
-,TRBV27,TRBJ2-7,many,TGTGCCAGCAGTAGTAACTCCTACGAGCAGTACTTC,CASSSNSYEQYF
-,TRBV6-5,TRBJ2-3,-,TGTGCCAGCAGTTCTGCCGGGGTCGATACGCAGTATTTT,CASSSAGVDTQYF
-,TRBV7-9,TRBJ2-7,many,TGTGCCAGCAGCTTAATTCCGGGGTCCTACGAGCAGTACTTC,CASSLIPGSYEQYF
TRBD1,TRBV13,TRBJ1-1,many,TGTGCCAGCAGCTTAGAACTAGGCCGGGACAGGGGGTCGATGAACACTGAAGCTTTCTTT,CASSLELGRDRGSMNTEAFF
-,TRBV6-5,TRBJ1-1,many,TGTGCCAGCAGTTACGGGGGGACTGAAGCTTTCTTT,CASSYGGTEAFF
-,TRBV2,TRBJ2-3,many,TGTGCCAGCAGTGATTGGGCAATGTCGGCAGATACGCAGTATTTT,CASSDWAMSADTQYF